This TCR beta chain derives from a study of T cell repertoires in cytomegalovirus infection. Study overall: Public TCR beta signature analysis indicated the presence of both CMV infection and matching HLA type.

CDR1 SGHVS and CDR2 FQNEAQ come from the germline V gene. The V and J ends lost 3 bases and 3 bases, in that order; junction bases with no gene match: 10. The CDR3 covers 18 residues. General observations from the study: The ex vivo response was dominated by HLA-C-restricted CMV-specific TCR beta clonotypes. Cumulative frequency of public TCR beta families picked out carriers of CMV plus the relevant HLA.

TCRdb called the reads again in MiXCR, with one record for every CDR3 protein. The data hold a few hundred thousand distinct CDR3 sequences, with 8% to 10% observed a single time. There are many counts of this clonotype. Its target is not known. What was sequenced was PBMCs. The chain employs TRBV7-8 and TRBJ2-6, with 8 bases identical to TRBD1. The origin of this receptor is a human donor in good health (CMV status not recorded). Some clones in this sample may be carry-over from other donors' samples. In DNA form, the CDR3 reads TGTGCCAGCAGCTTCGACAGGGGCCAACTGAGTGGGGCCAACGTCCTGACTTTC. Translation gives CASSFDRGQLSGANVLTF. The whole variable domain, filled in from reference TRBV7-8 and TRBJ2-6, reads GAGVSQSPRYKVAKRGQDVALRCDPISGHVSLFWYQQALGQGPEFLTYFQNEAQLDKSGLPSDRFFAERPEGSVSTLKIQRTQQEDSAVYLCASSFDRGQLSGANVLTFGAGSRLTVL.